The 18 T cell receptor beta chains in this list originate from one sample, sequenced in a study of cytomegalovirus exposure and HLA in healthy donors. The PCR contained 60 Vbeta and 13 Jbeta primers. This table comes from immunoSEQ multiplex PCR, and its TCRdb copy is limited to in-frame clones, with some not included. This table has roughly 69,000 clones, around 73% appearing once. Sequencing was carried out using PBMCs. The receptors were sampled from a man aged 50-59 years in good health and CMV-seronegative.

The chain's CDR3 is CASSLTGINTEAFF. CDR3 coding DNA: TGTGCCAGCAGCCTAACAGGGATAAACACTGAAGCTTTCTTT. The chain carries TRBV7-2 and TRBJ1-1, with a possible D match to TRBD1 (6 bases). CDR3 length equals 14 residues. The V and J ends lost 5 bases and 2 bases respectively, with 12 bases between them. CDR1 SGHTA and CDR2 FQGNSA come from the germline V gene.

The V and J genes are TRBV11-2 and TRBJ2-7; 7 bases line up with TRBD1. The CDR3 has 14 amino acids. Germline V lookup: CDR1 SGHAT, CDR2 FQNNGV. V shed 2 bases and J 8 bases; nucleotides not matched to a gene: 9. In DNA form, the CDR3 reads TGTGCCAGCAGCTTATGGGACAGCCAAAGGCAGCAGTACTTC. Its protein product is CASSLWDSQRQQYF.

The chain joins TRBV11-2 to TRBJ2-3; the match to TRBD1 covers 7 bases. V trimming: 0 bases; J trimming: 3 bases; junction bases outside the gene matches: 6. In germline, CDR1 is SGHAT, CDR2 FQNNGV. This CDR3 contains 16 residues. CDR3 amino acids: CASSLEIGGRTDTQYF. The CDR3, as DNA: TGTGCCAGCAGCTTAGAGATAGGGGGCCGGACAGATACGCAGTATTTT.

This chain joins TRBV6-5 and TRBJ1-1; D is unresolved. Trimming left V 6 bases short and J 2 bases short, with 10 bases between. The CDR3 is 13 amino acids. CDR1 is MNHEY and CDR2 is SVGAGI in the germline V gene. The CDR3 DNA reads TGTGCCAGCAGCGTACAGCCTAACACTGAAGCTTTCTTT. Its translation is CASSVQPNTEAFF.

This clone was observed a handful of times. CDR3 loop: CASSSYYEQYF. The CDR3 DNA is TGTGCCAGCAGCTCGTACTACGAGCAGTACTTC. The chain employs TRBV7-9 and TRBJ2-7; D gene uncertain. Between the trimmed V and J ends, which lost 4 bases and 3 bases, there was a span of 4 bases. Germline V gives CDR1 SEHNR, CDR2 FQNEAQ (reference sequence). The CDR3 contains 11 residues.

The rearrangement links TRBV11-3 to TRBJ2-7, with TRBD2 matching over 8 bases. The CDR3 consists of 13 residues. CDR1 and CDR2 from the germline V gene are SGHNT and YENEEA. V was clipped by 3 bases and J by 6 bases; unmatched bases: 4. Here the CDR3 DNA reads TGTGCCAGCAGCTTTAGCGGGGACTTCGAGCAGTACTTC. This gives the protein CASSFSGDFEQYF. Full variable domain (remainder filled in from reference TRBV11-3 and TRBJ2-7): EAGVVQSPRYKIIEKKQPVAFWCNPISGHNTLYWYLQNLGQGPELLIRYENEEAVDDSQLPKDRFSAERLKGVDSTLKIQPAELGDSAVYLCASSFSGDFEQYFGPGTRLTVT.

CDR3 coding DNA: TGCGCCTCCCACGGGGTTACAGATACGCAGTATTTT. This sequence encodes CASHGVTDTQYF. The rearrangement uses TRBV10-1 and TRBJ2-3; D might be TRBD2 (5 bases). Trimming left V 11 bases short and J 3 bases short, with 12 bases between. The CDR3 is made up of 12 amino acids. Germline lookup yields CDR1 WNHNN and CDR2 SYGVQD (reference sequence).

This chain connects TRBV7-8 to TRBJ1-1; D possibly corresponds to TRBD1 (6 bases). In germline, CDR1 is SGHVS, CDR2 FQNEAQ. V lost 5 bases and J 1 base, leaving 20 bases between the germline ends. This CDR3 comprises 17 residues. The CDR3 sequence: CASSTTMGHYQNTEAFF. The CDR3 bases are TGTGCCAGCAGCACAACGATGGGACATTATCAGAACACTGAAGCTTTCTTT.

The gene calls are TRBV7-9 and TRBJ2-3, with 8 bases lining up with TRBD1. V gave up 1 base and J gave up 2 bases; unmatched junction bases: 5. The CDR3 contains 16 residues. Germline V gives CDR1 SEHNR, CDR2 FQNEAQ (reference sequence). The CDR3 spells CASSLGGQEITDTQYF. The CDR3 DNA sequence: TGTGCCAGCAGCTTAGGGGGACAGGAGATCACAGATACGCAGTATTTT.

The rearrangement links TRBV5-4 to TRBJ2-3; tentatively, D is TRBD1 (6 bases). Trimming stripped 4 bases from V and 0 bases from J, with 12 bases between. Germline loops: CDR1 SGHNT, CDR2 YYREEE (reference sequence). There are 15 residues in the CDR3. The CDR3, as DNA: TGTGCCAGCAGCCCGGGACACGCTAGCACAGATACGCAGTATTTT. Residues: CASSPGHASTDTQYF.

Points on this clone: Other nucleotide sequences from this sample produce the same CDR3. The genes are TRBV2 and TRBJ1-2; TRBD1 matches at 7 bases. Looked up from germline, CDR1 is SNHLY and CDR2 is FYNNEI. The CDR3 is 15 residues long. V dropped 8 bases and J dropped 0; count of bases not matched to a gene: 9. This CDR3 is CASGPGTAANYGYTF. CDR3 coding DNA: TGTGCCAGCGGGCCTGGGACAGCGGCTAACTATGGCTACACCTTC. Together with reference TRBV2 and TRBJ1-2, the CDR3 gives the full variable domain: EPEVTQTPSHQVTQMGQEVILRCVPISNHLYFYWYRQILGQKVEFLVSFYNNEISEKSEIFDDQFSVERPDGSNFTLKIRSTKLEDSAMYFCASGPGTAANYGYTFGSGTRLTVV.

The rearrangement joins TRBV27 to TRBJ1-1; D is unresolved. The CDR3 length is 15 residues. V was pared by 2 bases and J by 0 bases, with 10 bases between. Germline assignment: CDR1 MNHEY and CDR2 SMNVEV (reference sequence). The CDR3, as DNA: TGTGCCAGCAGTTTACGGCCAGCGATGAACACTGAAGCTTTCTTT. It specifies CASSLRPAMNTEAFF.

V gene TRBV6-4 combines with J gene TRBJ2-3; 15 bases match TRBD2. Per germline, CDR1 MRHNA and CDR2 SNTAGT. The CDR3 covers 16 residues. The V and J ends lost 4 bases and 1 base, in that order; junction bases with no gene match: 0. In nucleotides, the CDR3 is TGTGCCAGCAGTGGGACTAGCGGGGGGGGCACAGATACGCAGTATTTT. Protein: CASSGTSGGGTDTQYF.

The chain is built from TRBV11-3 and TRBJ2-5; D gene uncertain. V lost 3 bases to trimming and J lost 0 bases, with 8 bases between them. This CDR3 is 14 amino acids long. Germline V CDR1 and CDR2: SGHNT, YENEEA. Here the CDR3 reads CASSFQMYQETQYF. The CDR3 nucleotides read TGTGCCAGCAGCTTCCAGATGTACCAAGAGACCCAGTACTTC.

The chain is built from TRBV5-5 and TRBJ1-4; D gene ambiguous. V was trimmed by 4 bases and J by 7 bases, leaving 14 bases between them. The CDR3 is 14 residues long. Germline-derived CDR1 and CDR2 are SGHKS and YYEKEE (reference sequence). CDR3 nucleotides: TGTGCCAGCAGCCCAGAAGTCGGGAGTGAAAAACTGTTTTTT. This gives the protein CASSPEVGSEKLFF.

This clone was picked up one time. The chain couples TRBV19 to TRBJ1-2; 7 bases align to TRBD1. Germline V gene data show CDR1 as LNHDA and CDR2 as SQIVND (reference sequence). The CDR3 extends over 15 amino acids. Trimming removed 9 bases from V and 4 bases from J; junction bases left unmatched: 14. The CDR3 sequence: CASWTGESIFYGYTF. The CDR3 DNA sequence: TGTGCCAGCTGGACAGGTGAATCAATTTTCTATGGCTACACCTTC.

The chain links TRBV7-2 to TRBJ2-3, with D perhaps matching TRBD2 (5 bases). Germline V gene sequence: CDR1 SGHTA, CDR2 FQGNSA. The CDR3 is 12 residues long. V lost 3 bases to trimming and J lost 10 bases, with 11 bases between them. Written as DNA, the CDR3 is TGTGCCAGCAGCTTGGCGGGTAGAGCGCAGTATTTT. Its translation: CASSLAGRAQYF.

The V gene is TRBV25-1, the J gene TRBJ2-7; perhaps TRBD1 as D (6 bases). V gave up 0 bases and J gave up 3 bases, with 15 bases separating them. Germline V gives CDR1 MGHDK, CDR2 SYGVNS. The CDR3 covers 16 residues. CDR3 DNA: TGTGCCAGCAGTGAATATCGACAGGAAGATCACTACGAGCAGTACTTC. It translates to CASSEYRQEDHYEQYF.